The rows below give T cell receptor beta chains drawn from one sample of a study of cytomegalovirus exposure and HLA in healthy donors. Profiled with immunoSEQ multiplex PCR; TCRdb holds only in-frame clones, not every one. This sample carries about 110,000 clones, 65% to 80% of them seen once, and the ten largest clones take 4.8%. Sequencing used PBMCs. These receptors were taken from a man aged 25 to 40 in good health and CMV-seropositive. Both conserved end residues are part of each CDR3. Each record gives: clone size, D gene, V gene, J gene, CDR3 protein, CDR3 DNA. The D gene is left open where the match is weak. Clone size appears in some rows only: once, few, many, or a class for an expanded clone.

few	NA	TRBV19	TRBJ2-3	CASSSDISSTDTQYF	TGTGCCAGTAGTTCGGACATTTCTAGCACAGATACGCAGTATTTT
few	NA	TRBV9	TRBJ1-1	CASSVDGNTEAFF	TGTGCCAGCAGCGTAGACGGTAACACTGAAGCTTTCTTT
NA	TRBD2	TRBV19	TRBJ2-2	CASSTPGLAGGLYTGELFF	TGTGCCAGTAGTACCCCGGGACTAGCGGGGGGCCTGTACACCGGGGAGCTGTTTTTT
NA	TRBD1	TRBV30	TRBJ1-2	CAWSGQGRMGYTF	TGTGCCTGGAGTGGACAGGGGCGAATGGGCTACACCTTC
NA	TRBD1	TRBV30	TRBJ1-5	CAWSRTGGNQPQHF	TGTGCCTGGAGTCGGACAGGAGGCAATCAGCCCCAGCATTTT
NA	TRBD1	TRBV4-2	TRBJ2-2	CASSQDATGASGELFF	TGTGCCAGCAGCCAAGACGCAACAGGGGCGTCCGGGGAGCTGTTTTTT
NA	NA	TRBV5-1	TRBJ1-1	CASSPTQGRNTEAFF	TGCGCCAGCAGCCCCACCCAGGGGCGGAACACTGAAGCTTTCTTT
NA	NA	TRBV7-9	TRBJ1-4	CSSSLVAGSNEKLFF	TGTTCCAGCAGCTTAGTGGCAGGCTCTAATGAAAAACTGTTTTTT
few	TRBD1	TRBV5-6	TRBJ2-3	CASSLRTGAFTDTQYF	TGTGCCAGCAGCCTACGCACAGGGGCTTTCACAGATACGCAGTATTTT
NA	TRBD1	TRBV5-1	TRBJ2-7	CASSSTSLRTGISYEQYF	TGCGCCAGCAGCTCGACGTCGCTTCGGACAGGAATATCCTACGAGCAGTACTTC
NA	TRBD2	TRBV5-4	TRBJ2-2	CASMAGGQALTGELFF	TGTGCCAGTATGGCGGGGGGGCAGGCACTTACCGGGGAGCTGTTTTTT
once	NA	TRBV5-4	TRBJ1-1	CASSRGRQTNTEAFF	TGTGCCAGCAGCCGAGGAAGACAGACGAACACTGAAGCTTTCTTT
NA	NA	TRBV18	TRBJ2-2	CASSPVNSRNTGELFF	TGTGCCAGCTCACCAGTCAACAGCCGAAACACCGGGGAGCTGTTTTTT
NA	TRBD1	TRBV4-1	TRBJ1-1	CASQNWGQGNTEAFF	TGCGCCAGCCAGAATTGGGGACAGGGAAACACTGAAGCTTTCTTT
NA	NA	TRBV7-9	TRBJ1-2	CSSSPDRDYGYTF	TGTTCCAGCAGCCCAGACAGAGACTATGGCTACACCTTC
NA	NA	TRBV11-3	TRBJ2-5	CASSLWGGSMETQYF	TGTGCCAGCAGCTTATGGGGGGGCTCGATGGAGACCCAGTACTTC
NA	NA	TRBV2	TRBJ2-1	CASSEPAGSYNEQFF	TGCGCCAGCAGTGAACCAGCGGGCTCCTACAATGAGCAGTTCTTC
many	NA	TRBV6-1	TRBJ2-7	CASSAQGVSEQYF	TGTGCCAGCAGTGCCCAGGGTGTTTCCGAGCAGTACTTC
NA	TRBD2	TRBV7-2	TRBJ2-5	CASSLIPGGGQETQYF	TGTGCCAGCAGCTTAATACCGGGAGGAGGGCAAGAGACCCAGTACTTC
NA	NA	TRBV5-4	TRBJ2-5	CASSRDSVETQYF	TGTGCCAGCAGCAGGGACTCGGTAGAGACCCAGTACTTC
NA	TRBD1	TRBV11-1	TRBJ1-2	CASSSGQGGNGYTF	TGTGCCAGCAGCTCTGGACAGGGAGGAAATGGCTACACCTTC
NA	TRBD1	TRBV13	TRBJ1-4	CASSLGQGGQNEKLFF	TGTGCCAGCAGCTTGGGACAGGGAGGGCAGAATGAAAAACTGTTTTTT
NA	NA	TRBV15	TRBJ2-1	CATSSRSGGAAYNEQFF	TGTGCCACCAGCAGTCGTAGTGGGGGGGCCGCCTACAATGAGCAGTTCTTC
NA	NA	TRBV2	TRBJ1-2	CASSEGGAVYGYTF	TGTGCCAGCAGTGAAGGGGGAGCGGTCTATGGCTACACCTTC
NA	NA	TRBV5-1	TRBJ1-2	CASSILDSNYGYTF	TGCGCCAGCAGCATCCTGGACAGTAACTATGGCTACACCTTC
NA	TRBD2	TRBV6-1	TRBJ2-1	CASSESSSGGAWQFF	TGTGCCAGCAGTGAATCCTCTAGCGGGGGGGCTTGGCAGTTCTTC
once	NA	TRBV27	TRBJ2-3	CASSFEGPSFVDTQYF	TGTGCCAGCAGTTTCGAGGGCCCGAGTTTTGTGGATACGCAGTATTTT
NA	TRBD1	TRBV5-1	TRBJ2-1	CASSPRGDRANNEQFF	TGCGCCAGCAGCCCCCGTGGGGACAGGGCGAACAATGAGCAGTTCTTC
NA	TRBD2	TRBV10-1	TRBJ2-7	CASSEGLAGVYEQYF	TGCGCCAGCAGTGAGGGGCTAGCGGGGGTCTACGAGCAGTACTTC
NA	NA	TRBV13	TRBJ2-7	CASSPTDRYEQYF	TGTGCCAGCAGCCCGACAGACCGATACGAGCAGTACTTC
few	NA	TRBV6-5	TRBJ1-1	CASSFLRSLGPSVAFF	TGTGCCAGCAGTTTCCTCCGATCCCTGGGCCCTTCGGTTGCTTTCTTT
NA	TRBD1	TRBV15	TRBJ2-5	CATSRTGVIQETQYF	TGTGCCACCAGCAGGACAGGGGTAATTCAAGAGACCCAGTACTTC
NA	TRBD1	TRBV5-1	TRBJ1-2	CASSLQGNYGYTF	TGCGCCAGCAGCTTACAGGGGAACTATGGCTACACCTTC